This note documents a single T cell receptor (beta chain) sequence. Germline V gene lookup returns CDR1 SNHLY and CDR2 FYNNEI. The CDR3 loop spans 11 amino acids. V was trimmed by 6 bases and J by 5 bases, leaving 5 bases between them. The data stem from a study of T-cell memory formation after mild COVID-19. 5'RACE primed from the constant segment yielded TCR alpha and TCR beta cDNA libraries bearing sample barcodes and UMIs. TCRdb used MiXCR to reprocess the 5' RACE reads, holding one entry per CDR3 protein. The sample comprises about 340,000 distinct CDR3 sequences, 13% of which are singletons, and around a fifth rests with the top ten.

The chain couples TRBV2 to TRBJ2-1; unclear D gene. The receptor comes from a man aged 18 to 30 who had mild COVID-19 (a few samples of this study predate the infection). Cell type and time point are not known. The material sequenced was PBMCs or a T cell subset sorted from them (not recorded which). This chain's CDR3 is CASRANNEQFF. CDR3 sequence (DNA): TGTGCCAGCAGGGCCAACAATGAGCAGTTCTTC.